This record concerns one TCR beta chain sequence. Residents of about two dozen US areas, aged roughly 18 to 89 years, made up the participants. Participants' reported clinical history set cohort assignment. This entry comes from a study of blood T cell repertoires in COVID-19. For the study at large: Researchers got acute and convalescent COVID-19 samples from the United States, Italy and Spain.

Original handling: How many nucleated cells were present was estimated from reference gene primer amplification. Libraries were prepared by immunoSEQ multiplex PCR; TCRdb keeps only in-frame clonotypes and omits some of them. V and J calls and clone size are those listed in that table; D and trimming were worked out from the DNA. The sample holds fewer than 250,000 clones, about 86% seen once. Germline CDR1 is KGHSH and CDR2 is LQKENI. The V and J ends lost 0 bases and 6 bases respectively, with 8 bases between them. This CDR3 contains 13 residues. The sample was PBMCs or T cells enriched from blood (not recorded which). The origin of this receptor is a woman aged 40-49 years with acute COVID-19. V usage is TRBV18 and J usage is TRBJ1-1, with D perhaps matching TRBD1 (5 bases). This CDR3 is CASSPPGLPEAFF. CDR3 bases: TGTGCCAGCTCACCACCGGGGCTTCCTGAAGCTTTCTTT.